These 28 T cell receptor beta chains were all obtained from the same sample, sequenced in a study of T cell repertoires in cytomegalovirus infection (dated by TCRdb to the late 2010s). According to the study, the label for this sample's treatment or condition signals: in vitro stimulation with specific CMV peptide epitopes to enrich CMV-specific T cells. For sequencing, an Illumina HiSeq 1500 was employed. The public reads were quality trimmed at Q25 with fastp and then assembled into clones with MiXCR by TCRdb, keeping productive beta chains. Each CDR3 protein gets just one entry, which takes the most common genes and DNA from the rows behind it. The sample has under 500,000 distinct CDR3 sequences on record, roughly 42% of them singletons. Around 44% of the sample is in the top ten clones. Their antigens remain unidentified. The sequences come from cultured PBMCs, collected from culture after CMV antigen stimulation. These TCRs come from a human donor in good health (CMV status not recorded). Some clones in this sample may be carry-over from other donors' samples.

The chain carries TRBV19 and TRBJ1-5; D is perhaps TRBD1 (5 bases). Germline V lookup: CDR1 LNHDA, CDR2 SQIVND (reference sequence). This CDR3 region has 13 residues. Trimming pared 3 bases from V and 7 bases from J, leaving 10 bases between. The CDR3: CASSMTEIQPQHF. The CDR3 region has the DNA TGTGCCAGTAGTATGACAGAAATCCAGCCCCAGCATTTT.

Only a few counts were recorded for this clonotype. V usage is TRBV5-1 and J usage is TRBJ2-2; no clear D. The V gene lost 3 bases and the J gene lost 2 bases, with 8 bases spanning the gap. This CDR3 contains 14 residues. CDR1 and CDR2 (germline): SGHRS, YFSETQ. CDR3 bases: TGCGCCAGCAGCTGGCTATATAACACCGGGGAGCTGTTTTTT. The encoded protein is CASSWLYNTGELFF.

This clonotype showed up just once. The chain carries TRBV4-3 and TRBJ1-4; D is unresolved. Trimming pared 0 bases from V and 8 bases from J, leaving 7 bases between. The CDR3 covers 13 residues. Germline V gene lookup returns CDR1 LGHNA and CDR2 YSLEER. In nucleotides, the CDR3 is TGCGCCAGCAGCCAAGATTTTCACGAAAAACTGTTTTTT. Translated, it gives CASSQDFHEKLFF.

Concerning this clonotype itself: One end of the junction is discordant with germline, which a read error may explain. The genes are TRBV6-6 and TRBJ2-3, with 10 bases matching TRBD2. Per germline, CDR1 MNHNY and CDR2 SVGAGI (reference sequence). The CDR3 contains 14 residues. CDR3 amino acids: CASRTGTSDDTQSF. CDR3 DNA: TGTGCCAGCAGGACCGGGACTAGCGACGATACGCAGTCTTTT.

The J gene is TRBJ2-2, the V gene TRBV7-2; perhaps TRBD1 as D (6 bases). Germline values: CDR1 SGHTA, CDR2 FQGNSA. The CDR3 spans 16 residues. V lost 5 bases to trimming and J lost 0 bases, with 13 bases between them. CDR3 nucleotide sequence: TGTGCCAGCAGCGGAAGTGAGGGGGCGAACACCGGGGAGCTGTTTTTT. It encodes CASSGSEGANTGELFF.

A note on this clonotype: This may be a read error, as it is one base from a much larger clone. The chain employs TRBV7-9 and TRBJ2-1; D is unresolved. Per germline, CDR1 SEHNR and CDR2 FQNEAQ (reference sequence). CDR3 size: 11 residues. The V gene lost 2 bases and the J gene lost 6 bases, with 2 bases spanning the gap. CDR3: CASSLPNEQFF. In DNA, the CDR3 is TGTGCCAGCAGCTTACCCAATGAGCAGTTCTTC.

The genes are TRBV20-1 and TRBJ1-1; 8 nucleotides agree with TRBD1. V was pared by 0 bases and J by 2 bases, with 5 bases of the junction left unmatched. This CDR3 is built from 15 residues. Germline loops: CDR1 DFQATT, CDR2 SNEGSKA (reference sequence). CDR3 nucleotide sequence: TGCAGTGCTAGAGATTCAGGGGGCGACAACACTGAAGCTTTCTTT. This translates into CSARDSGGDNTEAFF.

The chain uses TRBV7-8 and TRBJ2-7, with 7 bases fitting TRBD2. Germline V gene sequence: CDR1 SGHVS, CDR2 FQNEAQ. The CDR3 spans 15 residues. V trimming: 6 bases; J trimming: 2 bases; junction bases outside the gene matches: 10. CDR3 sequence reads: CASRGGGRPTYEQYF. The CDR3 DNA is TGTGCCAGCAGGGGGGGAGGGAGGCCCACCTACGAGCAGTACTTC.

The rearrangement links TRBV9 to TRBJ1-2; unclear D gene. The CDR3 contains 14 residues. The ends were cut back, 5 bases at V and 5 bases at J, with 16 bases in the middle. Germline V gene sequence: CDR1 SGDLS, CDR2 YYNGEE. CDR3 DNA: TGTGCCAGCAGTGCCAGGACGGAAACATATGGCTACACCTTC. This codes for CASSARTETYGYTF.

This chain joins TRBV24-1 and TRBJ2-7; D remains unclear. Per the germline V gene, CDR1 is KGHDR and CDR2 is SFDVKD. V lost 5 bases and J 2 bases, leaving 18 bases between the germline ends. The CDR3 length is 16 residues. CDR3 sequence: CATSAYLQRIPYEQYF. The CDR3 DNA sequence: TGTGCCACCAGTGCCTATCTCCAGCGTATCCCCTACGAGCAGTACTTC.

This clonotype came up a few times. The V and J genes are TRBV6-1 and TRBJ2-1, with 7 bases fitting TRBD2. The junction had 7 bases not matched to a gene; V was cut back by 1 base and J by 7 bases. The CDR3 extends over 15 amino acids. Germline V gene data show CDR1 as MNHNS and CDR2 as SASEGT. DNA of the CDR3: TGTGCCAGCAGTGAAGGTATGCGGGAGCTGAATGAGCAGTTCTTC. Translation gives CASSEGMRELNEQFF.

This chain uses TRBV5-4 with TRBJ2-1, with 14 bases that match TRBD2. Trimming cost V 5 bases and J 8 bases; bases outside gene matches: 6. CDR1 and CDR2 (germline): SGHNT, YYREEE (reference sequence). The length of the CDR3 is 15 residues. The DNA for the CDR3 is TGTGCCAGCAGGACCGGGACTAGCGGGAGCTATGAGCAGTTCTTC. The encoded protein is CASRTGTSGSYEQFF.

In this sample, this clonotype turned up a few times. The chain employs TRBV12-3 or TRBV12-4 and TRBJ1-5; no clear D. Trimming stripped 4 bases from V and 2 bases from J, with 6 bases between. The CDR3 is 13 amino acids. Written as DNA, the CDR3 is TGTGCCAGCAGTTCCTGGGGCAATCAGCCCCAGCATTTT. It yields the protein CASSSWGNQPQHF.

This clonotype has a single count. The chain recombines TRBV27 with TRBJ2-6; D gene uncertain. Trimming shortened V by 3 bases and J by 3 bases, and 6 bases separated the two germline ends. CDR1 is MNHEY and CDR2 is SMNVEV in the germline V gene (reference sequence). The CDR3 is made up of 14 amino acids. For the CDR3, the DNA is TGTGCCAGCAGTTTCTGGGGTGGGGCCAACGTCCTGACTTTC. It codes for CASSFWGGANVLTF.

This clonotype was seen more than once but under ten times. The chain recombines TRBV7-8 with TRBJ1-5, with a weak D call TRBD1 (6 bases). The CDR3 loop spans 17 amino acids. Germline V lookup: CDR1 SGHVS, CDR2 FQNEAQ. The ends were cut back, 5 bases at V and 5 bases at J, with 22 bases in the middle. DNA for the CDR3: TGTGCCAGCAGCAACCCTCCCTACAGGGATGGGGATCAGCCCCAGCATTTT. Translated, it gives CASSNPPYRDGDQPQHF. Complete variable domain (other parts from reference TRBV7-8 and TRBJ1-5): GAGVSQSPRYKVAKRGQDVALRCDPISGHVSLFWYQQALGQGPEFLTYFQNEAQLDKSGLPSDRFFAERPEGSVSTLKIQRTQQEDSAVYLCASSNPPYRDGDQPQHFGDGTRLSIL.

This clonotype occurred many times. The chain uses TRBV7-2 and TRBJ2-1; 8 nucleotides line up with TRBD2. V lost 2 bases and J lost 4; bases outside the gene matches: 10. Per germline, CDR1 SGHTA and CDR2 FQGNSA. There are 17 residues in the CDR3. The CDR3 sequence is CASSLRWNSGMYNEQFF. Written as DNA, the CDR3 is TGTGCCAGCAGCTTAAGGTGGAATAGCGGGATGTACAATGAGCAGTTCTTC.

The CDR3 reads CASSVVRHSAFF. In DNA form, the CDR3 reads TGTGCCAGCAGTGTGGTCCGTCACTCTGCTTTCTTT. The V gene is TRBV12-3 or TRBV12-4, the J gene TRBJ1-1; D remains unclear. CDR3 size: 12 residues. The V end lost 5 bases, the J end lost 11 bases, and 15 bases lay between the germline ends.

The sample holds a few counts of this clonotype. CDR3 protein: CAISELTNTRYNEQFF. The DNA of the CDR3 is TGTGCCATCAGTGAGTTAACCAACACGCGGTACAATGAGCAGTTCTTC. The chain links TRBV10-3 to TRBJ2-1, with no clear D. V was trimmed by 1 base and J by 4 bases, leaving 14 bases between them. From germline, CDR1 is ENHRY and CDR2 SYGVKD. The CDR3 loop spans 16 amino acids.

The rearrangement links TRBV6-5 to TRBJ1-1, with D uncertain. The CDR3 runs to 17 residues. Per the germline V gene, CDR1 is MNHEY and CDR2 is SVGAGI. Trimming took off 0 bases at V and 3 bases at J, with 17 bases between the two ends. CDR3 sequence (DNA): TGTGCCAGCAGTTACTCTGACCGCCCCGGCGCGTACACTGAAGCTTTCTTT. It translates to CASSYSDRPGAYTEAFF.

This clonotype has a handful of counts. This chain uses TRBV7-6 with TRBJ2-1, with 7 nucleotides matching TRBD1. From germline, CDR1 is SGHVS and CDR2 FNYEAQ. The CDR3 loop spans 15 amino acids. Trimming cost V 5 bases and J 4 bases; bases outside gene matches: 8. DNA of the CDR3: TGTGCCAGCAGCGCACCGGGACAGATTTACAATGAGCAGTTCTTC. It is translated as CASSAPGQIYNEQFF.

This clonotype occurred a few times. The chain employs TRBV6-1 and TRBJ2-3; D is perhaps TRBD2 (5 bases). Deletions cut 7 bases from V and 2 bases from J, with 13 bases between. Germline CDR1 is MNHNS and CDR2 is SASEGT. This CDR3 is 14 amino acids long. CDR3 sequence (DNA): TGTGCCAGCACCCGGCGGGCCTCCACAGATACGCAGTATTTT. This sequence encodes CASTRRASTDTQYF.

The chain couples TRBV11-3 to TRBJ2-3; D is possibly TRBD1 or TRBD2 (5 bases each). The V end lost 5 bases, the J end lost 2 bases, and 17 bases lay between the germline ends. The CDR3 runs 16 residues. Germline loops: CDR1 SGHNT, CDR2 YENEEA. CDR3 sequence: CASSPRFGTFTDTQYF. For the CDR3, the DNA is TGTGCCAGCAGCCCGAGGTTCGGGACCTTCACAGATACGCAGTATTTT.

This sequence joins TRBV7-9 and TRBJ1-2, with 10 bases that match TRBD1. The CDR3 sequence is 16 residues long. Per germline, CDR1 SEHNR and CDR2 FQNEAQ (reference sequence). Trimming removed 5 bases from V and 4 bases from J; junction bases left unmatched: 10. CDR3 bases: TGTGCCAGCAGCACCCGGTCGGGACAGGGGATCTATGGCTACACCTTC. This translates into CASSTRSGQGIYGYTF.

About this clonotype: Its ends do not fully match the called genes, so a read error is possible. This rearrangement joins TRBV7-8 to TRBJ2-1, with a tentative D call TRBD1 (6 bases). CDR1 SGHVS and CDR2 FQNEAQ come from the germline V gene. The CDR3 runs 14 residues. CDR3 coding DNA: TGTGCCAGCAGCCACAGGGTACCCGGCAATGAGCAGCTCTTC. This sequence encodes CASSHRVPGNEQLF.

V and J are TRBV19 and TRBJ1-1; D uncertain. V dropped 5 bases and J dropped 8 bases, with 15 bases sitting between them. This CDR3 contains 13 residues. Germline V gene sequence: CDR1 LNHDA, CDR2 SQIVND (reference sequence). CDR3 bases: TGTGCCAGTAGTCTTTTAAGGGTATCCGAAGCTTTCTTT. This sequence encodes CASSLLRVSEAFF.

The V gene is TRBV7-6, the J gene TRBJ2-7, with a weak D call TRBD2 (5 bases). Trimming pared 0 bases from V and 3 bases from J, leaving 12 bases between. CDR3 length: 15 residues. Germline V gene sequence: CDR1 SGHVS, CDR2 FNYEAQ. The CDR3 bases are TGTGCCAGCAGCTTAGCCCCGGGATATATCTACGAGCAGTACTTC. Its protein product is CASSLAPGYIYEQYF.

The chain is built from TRBV7-9 and TRBJ2-1; 9 bases map to TRBD2. This CDR3 contains 16 residues. Germline V gives CDR1 SEHNR, CDR2 FQNEAQ (reference sequence). V gave up 3 bases and J gave up 1 base; unmatched junction bases: 4. The CDR3 DNA sequence: TGTGCCAGCAGCTTTAGCGGGAGCGGGTCCTACAATGAGCAGTTCTTC. It is translated as CASSFSGSGSYNEQFF. Complete variable domain (other parts from reference TRBV7-9 and TRBJ2-1): DTGVSQNPRHKITKRGQNVTFRCDPISEHNRLYWYRQTLGQGPEFLTYFQNEAQLEKSRLLSDRFSAERPKGSFSTLEIQRTEQGDSAMYLCASSFSGSGSYNEQFFGPGTRLTVL.

This chain connects TRBV6-6 to TRBJ2-3, with 8 bases fitting TRBD1. Germline values: CDR1 MNHNY, CDR2 SVGAGI (reference sequence). The CDR3 has 16 amino acids. With 0 bases clipped from V and 5 bases from J, the junction kept 7 bases outside the gene matches. The CDR3 sequence: CASSYSRQGRRDTQYF. CDR3 DNA sequence: TGTGCCAGCAGTTACTCGCGACAGGGGAGGCGAGATACGCAGTATTTT.